A selection of T cell receptor beta chains follows, all from one sample in a study of CD8 T cells in Susac syndrome. MiXCR, applied by TCRdb to the immunoSEQ multiplex PCR reads, yields one record per CDR3 protein. Here the sample spans about 120,000 distinct CDR3 sequences, around 94% being singletons. Sequenced sample: CD4+ T cells from PBMCs. These receptors all stem from a human donor in good health. Each CDR3 is given with its conserved first and last residue. The order of the fields is D gene, J gene, CDR3 length, clone size, V gene, CDR3 protein, CDR3 DNA. D genes are given only for firm matches. A row's size may be missing; if present it is once, few, many or a size class.

- TRBJ2-1 13 - TRBV2 CASSGPGDNEQFF TGTGCCAGCAGTGGACCGGGTGACAATGAGCAGTTCTTC
- TRBJ1-1 12 - TRBV30 CAWSGTGPWAFF TGTGCCTGGAGTGGTACCGGGCCTTGGGCTTTCTTT
TRBD2 TRBJ2-5 15 - TRBV5-1 CASSYRTGGAETQYF TGCGCCAGCAGCTATCGAACGGGAGGTGCTGAGACCCAGTACTTC
- TRBJ1-2 11 few TRBV7-9 CASSLWNGYTF TGTGCCAGCAGCTTATGGAATGGCTACACCTTC
- TRBJ1-2 12 - TRBV6-2/TRBV6-3 CASSYRPRGYTF TGTGCCAGCAGTTACCGACCCCGGGGCTACACCTTC
TRBD1 TRBJ2-2 14 - TRBV19 CASSTNRGTGELFF TGTGCCAGTAGTACGAACAGGGGCACCGGGGAGCTGTTTTTT
- TRBJ2-7 16 - TRBV4-1 CASSQEGGRLSYEQYF TGCGCCAGCAGCCAAGAGGGGGGTCGGCTCTCCTACGAGCAGTACTTC
- TRBJ1-1 13 - TRBV18 CASSPVTGGEAFF TGTGCCAGCTCACCTGTAACGGGAGGTGAAGCTTTCTTT
- TRBJ2-7 10 - TRBV14 CASSQYEQYF TGTGCCAGCAGCCAATACGAGCAGTACTTC
TRBD2 TRBJ2-7 15 - TRBV28 CASSLKLAFSYEQYF TGTGCCAGCAGTTTGAAACTAGCGTTCTCCTACGAGCAGTACTTC
- TRBJ2-3 12 - TRBV12-5 CASAGAESTQYF TGTGCTAGTGCAGGGGCGGAATCTACGCAGTATTTT
- TRBJ1-1 16 - TRBV5-1 CASSLAEGGPDTEAFF TGCGCCAGCAGCTTGGCCGAGGGGGGCCCGGACACTGAAGCTTTCTTT
TRBD1 TRBJ2-3 13 - TRBV29-1 CSVGQGGTDTQYF TGCAGCGTTGGACAGGGGGGTACAGATACGCAGTATTTT
- TRBJ1-4 15 - TRBV5-1 CASSLVHTGAEKLFF TGCGCCAGCAGCTTGGTTCACACCGGTGCCGAAAAACTGTTTTTT
- TRBJ2-1 14 - TRBV27 CASSSRRRLLEQFF TGTGCCAGCAGTTCCCGCCGGCGGTTGTTGGAGCAGTTCTTC
- TRBJ2-5 11 few TRBV30 CAWSAGGLPYF TGTGCCTGGAGTGCCGGGGGACTCCCATACTTC
- TRBJ2-1 13 - TRBV12-3/TRBV12-4 CASSTLGRNEQFF TGTGCCAGCAGTACTTTGGGGAGGAATGAGCAGTTCTTC
- TRBJ2-3 15 - TRBV7-2 CASSLGLGMADTQYF TGTGCCAGCAGCTTAGGTCTGGGGATGGCAGATACGCAGTATTTT
- TRBJ2-7 14 once TRBV20-1 CSVSPEGRTYEQYF TGCAGTGTTTCCCCAGAGGGGAGGACCTACGAGCAGTACTTC
- TRBJ1-1 14 - TRBV27 CASRPGLGGTEAFF TGTGCCAGCAGACCGGGACTCGGAGGCACTGAAGCTTTCTTT
- TRBJ2-2 16 - TRBV3-1 CASSKTGTLNTGELFF TGTGCCAGCAGCAAAACCGGGACTCTGAACACCGGGGAGCTGTTTTTT
- TRBJ2-1 13 - TRBV3-1 CASSQGDYNEQFF TGTGCCAGCAGCCAAGGGGATTACAATGAGCAGTTCTTC
- TRBJ2-2 16 once TRBV20-1 CSARHPRDYHTGELFF TGCAGTGCTAGACACCCGAGAGATTATCACACCGGGGAGCTGTTTTTT
TRBD2 TRBJ2-2 15 - TRBV20-1 CSARATSGSLGELFF TGCAGTGCTAGAGCAACTAGCGGGAGTCTGGGGGAGCTGTTTTTT
- TRBJ2-1 11 once TRBV2 CASRDGRMEFF TGTGCCAGCAGAGATGGACGAATGGAGTTCTTC
- TRBJ2-5 14 - TRBV7-9 CASSPRTATETQYF TGTGCCAGCAGCCCAAGGACAGCCACCGAGACCCAGTACTTC
- TRBJ2-5 15 - TRBV29-1 CSVILLRGSQETQYF TGCAGCGTGATCCTTCTCAGGGGTAGCCAAGAGACCCAGTACTTC
- TRBJ2-1 11 - TRBV2 CATTLADEQFF TGTGCCACAACCCTGGCAGATGAGCAGTTCTTC
- TRBJ1-1 15 - TRBV20-1 CSARGAAGVDTEAFF TGCAGTGCTAGAGGGGCAGCGGGGGTTGACACTGAAGCTTTCTTT
- TRBJ2-2 14 - TRBV6-5 CASSPSNEAGELFF TGTGCCAGCAGTCCTTCTAACGAGGCCGGGGAGCTGTTTTTT
TRBD2 TRBJ2-3 14 - TRBV19 CASSSGRAPDTQYF TGTGCCAGTAGTAGCGGGAGGGCCCCAGATACGCAGTATTTT
- TRBJ2-7 16 - TRBV20-1 CSAIILAAASSYEQYF TGCAGTGCTATAATACTAGCCGCCGCTAGCTCCTACGAGCAGTACTTC
- TRBJ1-4 14 - TRBV18 CASSYGATNEKLFF TGTGCCAGCTCATACGGTGCAACTAATGAAAAACTGTTTTTT
TRBD1 TRBJ2-5 16 - TRBV7-3 CASSLGTGTFQETQYF TGTGCCAGCAGCTTAGGGACAGGGACGTTCCAAGAGACCCAGTACTTC
TRBD1 TRBJ2-7 16 - TRBV4-2 CASSQDPGTGNYEQYF TGTGCCAGCAGCCAAGACCCCGGGACAGGTAACTACGAGCAGTACTTC
- TRBJ2-5 13 - TRBV7-2 CASSFSGVETQYF TGTGCCAGCAGCTTCTCAGGGGTAGAGACCCAGTACTTC
TRBD2 TRBJ2-3 14 - TRBV20-1 CSARTLAGTDTQYF TGCAGTGCTAGAACCCTAGCGGGGACAGATACGCAGTATTTT
TRBD1 TRBJ1-2 14 - TRBV27 CASSPGDRYRGYTF TGTGCCAGCAGTCCTGGGGACAGGTATAGAGGCTACACCTTC
TRBD2 TRBJ2-1 15 - TRBV7-9 CASSLLTSGHHEQFF TGTGCCAGCAGCTTATTAACTAGCGGACATCATGAGCAGTTCTTC
- TRBJ2-7 16 - TRBV4-2 CASSQDWADSSYEQYF TGTGCCAGCAGCCAAGATTGGGCGGATAGCTCCTACGAGCAGTACTTC
- TRBJ1-6 13 once TRBV30 CAWKDVVNSPLHF TGTGCCTGGAAGGATGTGGTGAATTCACCCCTCCACTTT
- TRBJ1-2 15 - TRBV7-8 CASSLTGGKIGGYTF TGTGCCAGCAGCTTAACGGGGGGTAAAATCGGTGGCTACACCTTC
TRBD2 TRBJ2-1 15 - TRBV29-1 CSVDGTTPLQDEQFF TGCAGCGTTGACGGGACTACACCACTTCAGGATGAGCAGTTCTTC
- TRBJ2-3 15 - TRBV4-1 CASSQERAGVRTQYF TGCGCCAGCAGCCAAGAGAGGGCTGGGGTCCGGACGCAGTATTTT